These T cell receptor beta chains were read from a single sample in a study of CD8 T cell repertoires and HIV-1 epitope variants. Data came from immunoSEQ multiplex PCR; TCRdb stores just in-frame clones and leaves some out. Found here are some 87,000 clones, 74% of them singletons; the top ten hold more than 25%. Sequencing was performed on uncultured baseline CD8+ T cells from peripheral blood mononuclear cells (PBMCs). The receptors were gathered from a male donor with HIV. Both conserved end residues are part of each CDR3. A D gene is named only where the DNA matches it firmly. Clone size is shown for a subset of rows, as once, few, many or a class of expanded clone.

v_call	j_call	d_call	clone_size	cdr3_nt	cdr3_aa
TRBV19	TRBJ2-3	TRBD2	NA	TGTGCCAGTATGCGGGCGGGAGGGCGTGGAGATACGCAGTATTTT	CASMRAGGRGDTQYF
TRBV28	TRBJ1-1	NA	NA	TGTGCCAGCAGTTTCAACACTGAAGCTTTCTTT	CASSFNTEAFF
TRBV5-1	TRBJ2-7	TRBD1	once	TGCGCCAGCAGCCTAACAATGGGACAGGGAGGGCAGTACTTC	CASSLTMGQGGQYF
TRBV6-4	TRBJ2-2	NA	NA	TGTGCCAGCAGTTCGGGGGCTGGGTACGGCGGGGAGCTGTTTTTT	CASSSGAGYGGELFF
TRBV7-8	TRBJ2-1	NA	once	TGTGCCAGCAGCCAAAGAGGCTTGGGCAATTACAATGAGCAGTTCTTC	CASSQRGLGNYNEQFF
TRBV6-1	TRBJ2-3	NA	NA	TGTGCCAGCAGTGAAGCAAGGGTAGGCACAGATACGCAGTATTTT	CASSEARVGTDTQYF
TRBV5-1	TRBJ1-2	TRBD1	NA	TGCGCCAGCAGCTCCGAGGGACAGGGACTTTATGGCTACACCTTC	CASSSEGQGLYGYTF
TRBV10-3	TRBJ1-4	NA	NA	TGTGCCATCAGTGAGGGGGGGGAAAAACTGTTTTTT	CAISEGGEKLFF
TRBV5-4	TRBJ2-7	NA	NA	TGTGCCAGCAGCGGATCCACCCGGGGCCTCTACGAGCAGTACTTC	CASSGSTRGLYEQYF
TRBV7-2	TRBJ2-7	TRBD1	few	TGTGCCAGCAAAAGGGACAGTTCCTACGAGCAGTACTTC	CASKRDSSYEQYF
TRBV5-1	TRBJ1-4	NA	NA	TGCGCCAGCAGCTTGGCGGGACAACTTGCAACTAATGAAAAACTGTTTTTT	CASSLAGQLATNEKLFF
TRBV27	TRBJ2-3	TRBD2	NA	TGTGCCAGCAGTCTACGGCCTCTGGGGACTAGCGGGGGGGCGACAGATACGCAGTATTTT	CASSLRPLGTSGGATDTQYF
TRBV2	TRBJ2-3	NA	NA	TGTGCCAGCAGTGAAGTGGTAGCGGCAGATACGCAGTATTTT	CASSEVVAADTQYF
TRBV25-1	TRBJ2-3	NA	NA	TGTGCCAGCAGACGTGGACACGATACGCAGTATTTT	CASRRGHDTQYF
TRBV27	TRBJ1-1	TRBD1	NA	TGTGCCAGCAGGCCGAACGGACAGGGGAATGTGTGGAACACTGAAGCTTTCTTT	CASRPNGQGNVWNTEAFF
TRBV5-1	TRBJ1-4	NA	NA	TGCGCCAGCAGCTTGAGGGCGGATATGGAAAAACTGTTTTTT	CASSLRADMEKLFF
TRBV15	TRBJ1-2	TRBD1	NA	TGTGCCACCAGTGACAGGGGAGAGCAGGGCTACACCTTC	CATSDRGEQGYTF
TRBV7-2	TRBJ2-7	TRBD1	NA	TGTGCCAGCAGCTTAACCCAGGGACAGGCCTTAGAGCAGTACTTC	CASSLTQGQALEQYF
TRBV5-1	TRBJ2-1	NA	NA	TGCGCCAGCAGCTTAGAGAGGAGCTCCTACAATGAGCAGTTCTTC	CASSLERSSYNEQFF
TRBV6-1	TRBJ2-7	TRBD2	once	TGTGCCAGCAGAGGACTAGCGGCTTCCTACGAGCAGTACTTC	CASRGLAASYEQYF
TRBV4-1	TRBJ2-1	TRBD1	NA	TGCGCCAGCAGCCTACTATTTGGGACAGGTCTTTACAATGAGCAGTTCTTC	CASSLLFGTGLYNEQFF
TRBV7-9	TRBJ2-1	NA	NA	TGTGCCAGCAACCCGGGACTTTGGCATATTGAAGAGCAGTTCTTC	CASNPGLWHIEEQFF